The T cell receptor beta chain described here comes from a study of tumor-infiltrating lymphocytes in localized non-small cell lung cancer. Study as a whole: The cohort mixed smokers and never-smokers, several histologies, and some post-neoadjuvant-chemotherapy samples. Study results and caveats: Available tissue quantity limited TCR sequencing to a patient subset. Immunotypes IM1 and IM2 had similar TCR-derived T-cell fractions.

CDR1 LNHNV and CDR2 YYDKDF come from the germline V gene (reference sequence). V lost 3 bases to trimming and J lost 6 bases; unmatched junction nucleotides: 21. There are 19 residues in the CDR3. Repertoires were generated with immunoSEQ multiplex PCR, while TCRdb's copy carries only in-frame clones and drops some. Seen here are about 16,000 clones, approximately 79% observed once, and the top ten hold less than 10%. Concerning this clone itself: Its antigen is unidentified.

The rearrangement uses TRBV15 and TRBJ1-2; 8 nucleotides align to TRBD1. The TCR was taken from a human donor with non-small cell lung cancer. The source material was lung tumor tissue. For the CDR3, the DNA is TGTGCCACCAGCAGTAACCTCAAGGGACAGGCCTCCACCCGGGATGGCTACACCTTC. It translates to CATSSNLKGQASTRDGYTF.